This entry concerns a single TCR beta chain. The authors' processing: Counts of nucleated cells, estimated from reference gene primer amplification, were obtained. Data came from immunoSEQ multiplex PCR; TCRdb stores just in-frame clones and leaves some out. Clone size and V and J calls were adopted from that table, with D and trimming inferred from the DNA. Of around 100,000 clones listed, about 88% are singletons. This sample was taken from a study of blood T cell repertoires in COVID-19. Overall study context: From the United States, Italy and Spain came samples of acute and convalescent COVID-19.

Sequences were obtained from peripheral blood. The TCR originated in a human donor in a cohort sampled during active COVID-19.

CDR3: CASSSSSGGDEQYF. As DNA, the CDR3 is TGCGCCAGCAGCTCTTCTAGCGGGGGCGACGAGCAGTACTTC. V is TRBV5-1 and J is TRBJ2-7, with 10 bases identical to TRBD2. The germline V gene has CDR1 SGHRS and CDR2 YFSETQ. The CDR3 has 14 residues. J gave up 5 bases and V 3 bases, and 5 bases lay outside the gene matches.